The clone carrying this T cell receptor (beta chain) was recorded a few times. The antigen is undetermined. This specimen comes from a study of beta chain features in type 1 diabetes. Germline assignment: CDR1 LNHDA and CDR2 SQIVND (reference sequence). The CDR3 loop spans 15 amino acids. With 5 bases clipped from V and 4 bases from J, the junction kept 5 bases outside the gene matches. Reverse transcription of all isolated RNA meant that expressed TCRB transcripts were sequenced. Sequenced by immunoSEQ multiplex PCR; TCRdb stores in-frame clones only, minus some. Of around 260,000 clones listed, roughly 20% are singletons. Study observations and caveats: Naive, central memory and regulatory TCRB repertoires appeared more similar among patients than healthy donors. Moderate but significant shortening of TCRB CDR3s was recorded in all four CD4+ subsets from Type 1 diabetes patients.

This clonotype was sampled from a woman between 40 and 50 years old with type 1 diabetes. Material for sequencing was naive CD4+ T cells from blood. The chain recombines TRBV19 with TRBJ2-3; 11 bases are shared with TRBD2. The CDR3 region is CASSLGTSGPDTQYF. Written as DNA, the CDR3 is TGTGCCAGTAGTCTCGGGACTAGCGGCCCAGATACGCAGTATTTT.